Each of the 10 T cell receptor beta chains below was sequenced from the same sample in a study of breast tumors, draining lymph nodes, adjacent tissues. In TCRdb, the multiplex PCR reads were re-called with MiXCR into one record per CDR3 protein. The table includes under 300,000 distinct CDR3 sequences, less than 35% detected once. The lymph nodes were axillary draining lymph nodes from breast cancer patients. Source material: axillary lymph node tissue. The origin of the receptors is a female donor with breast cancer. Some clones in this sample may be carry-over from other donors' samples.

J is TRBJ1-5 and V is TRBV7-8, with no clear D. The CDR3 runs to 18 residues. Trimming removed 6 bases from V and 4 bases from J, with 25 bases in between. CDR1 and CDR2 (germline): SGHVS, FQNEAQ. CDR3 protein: CASRIALSRSMENQPQHF. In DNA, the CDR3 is TGTGCCAGCAGAATAGCGCTATCGCGTTCGATGGAGAATCAGCCCCAGCATTTT. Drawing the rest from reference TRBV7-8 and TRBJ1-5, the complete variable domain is GAGVSQSPRYKVAKRGQDVALRCDPISGHVSLFWYQQALGQGPEFLTYFQNEAQLDKSGLPSDRFFAERPEGSVSTLKIQRTQQEDSAVYLCASRIALSRSMENQPQHFGDGTRLSIL.

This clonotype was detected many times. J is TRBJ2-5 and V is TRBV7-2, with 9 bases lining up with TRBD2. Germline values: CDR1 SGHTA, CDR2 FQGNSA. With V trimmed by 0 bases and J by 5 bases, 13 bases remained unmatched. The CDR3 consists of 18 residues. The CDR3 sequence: CASSLAFAGGPREETQYF. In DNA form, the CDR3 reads TGTGCCAGCAGCTTAGCGTTCGCGGGAGGGCCTAGGGAGGAGACCCAGTACTTC.

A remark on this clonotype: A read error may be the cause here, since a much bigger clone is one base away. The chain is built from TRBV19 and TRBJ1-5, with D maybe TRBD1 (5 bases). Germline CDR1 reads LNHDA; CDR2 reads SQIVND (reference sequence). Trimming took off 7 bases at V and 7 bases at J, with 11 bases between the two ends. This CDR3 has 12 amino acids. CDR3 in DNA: TGTGCCAGTATGAGGGACTGGCAGCCCCAGCATTTT. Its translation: CASMRDWQPQHF.

The CDR3 sequence is CASSPQTSGGAETQYF. In nucleotides, the CDR3 is TGTGCCAGCAGCCCCCAGACTAGCGGGGGGGCGGAGACCCAGTACTTC. The V call is TRBV9, the J call TRBJ2-5; 14 bases align to TRBD2. This CDR3 comprises 16 residues. Losses at the gene ends were 4 bases for V and 5 bases for J; bases not matched to a gene: 7. Germline V gene data show CDR1 as SGDLS and CDR2 as YYNGEE.

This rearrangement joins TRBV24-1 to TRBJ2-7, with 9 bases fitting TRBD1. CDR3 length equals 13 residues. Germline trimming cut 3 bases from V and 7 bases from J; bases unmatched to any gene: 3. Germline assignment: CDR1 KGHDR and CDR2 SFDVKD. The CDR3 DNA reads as TGTGCCACCAGTGATCACAGGGGGCGTGAGCAGTACTTC. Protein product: CATSDHRGREQYF.

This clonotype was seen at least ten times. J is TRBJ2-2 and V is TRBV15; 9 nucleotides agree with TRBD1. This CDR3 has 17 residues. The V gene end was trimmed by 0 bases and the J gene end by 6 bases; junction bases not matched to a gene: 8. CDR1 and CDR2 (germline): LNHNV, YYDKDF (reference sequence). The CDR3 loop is CATSRDLGTGGPGELFF. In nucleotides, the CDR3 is TGTGCCACCAGCAGAGATCTCGGCACAGGGGGCCCCGGGGAGCTGTTTTTT.

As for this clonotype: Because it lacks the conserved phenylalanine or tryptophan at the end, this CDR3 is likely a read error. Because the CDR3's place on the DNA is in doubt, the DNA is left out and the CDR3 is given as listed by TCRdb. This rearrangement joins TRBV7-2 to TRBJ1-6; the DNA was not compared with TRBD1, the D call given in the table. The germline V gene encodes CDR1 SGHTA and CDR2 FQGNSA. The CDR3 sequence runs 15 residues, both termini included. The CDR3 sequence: CASSLVGGGNSPLNS.

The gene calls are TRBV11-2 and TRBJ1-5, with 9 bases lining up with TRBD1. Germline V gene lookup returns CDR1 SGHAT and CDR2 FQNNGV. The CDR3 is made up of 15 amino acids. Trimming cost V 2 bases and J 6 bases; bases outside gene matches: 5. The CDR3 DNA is TGTGCCAGCAGCTTAACAGGGGGCGTAGGTCAGCCCCAGCATTTT. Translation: CASSLTGGVGQPQHF.

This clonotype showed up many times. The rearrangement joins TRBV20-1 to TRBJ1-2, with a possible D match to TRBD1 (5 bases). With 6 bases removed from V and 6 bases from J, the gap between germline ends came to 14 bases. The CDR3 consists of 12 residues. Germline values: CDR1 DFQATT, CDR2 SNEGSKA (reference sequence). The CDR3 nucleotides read TGCAGTGCAGAGGGGATGTCGGATGGCTACACCTTC. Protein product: CSAEGMSDGYTF.

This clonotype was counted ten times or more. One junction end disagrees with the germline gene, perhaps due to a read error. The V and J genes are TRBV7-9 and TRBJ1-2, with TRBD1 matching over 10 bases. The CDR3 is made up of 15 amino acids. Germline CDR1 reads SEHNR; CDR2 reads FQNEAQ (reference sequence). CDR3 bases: TGTGCCAGCAGCCTAGGGACAGGGGAAAAAAATGGCTACCCCTTC. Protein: CASSLGTGEKNGYPF.